This T cell receptor (beta chain) was documented in a study of T cell changes during pregnancy in multiple sclerosis. Produced via immunoSEQ multiplex PCR; TCRdb's table is partial and in-frame only. The sample has about 58,000 clones, 93% seen once. This clone has a handful of counts. Germline V gene lookup returns CDR1 LNHDA and CDR2 SQIVND (reference sequence). The J segment lost 4 bases and the V segment lost 5 bases, leaving 7 bases of the junction unmatched. The CDR3 consists of 14 residues. The chain links TRBV19 to TRBJ1-2, with 7 nucleotides matching TRBD1. The source of this sequence is a female donor with multiple sclerosis, enrolled in a pregnancy study. The sequenced sample was CD8+ T cells from peripheral blood mononuclear cells, obtained in the second trimester of pregnancy. This CDR3 reads CASSGPGTVYGYTF. DNA of the CDR3: TGTGCCAGTAGTGGGCCCGGGACAGTCTATGGCTACACCTTC.